The sequence of this T cell receptor beta chain was determined in a study of T cell responses to AZD1222 COVID-19 vaccine. Study summary: Whether given at about 4 or about 12 weeks, second doses were pooled.

Findings and caveats of the study: Females made up more of the donors, who were largely white British, and clonal diversity may have come out too low. Increases in Spike-specific TCR breadth and depth were seen after two AZD1222 doses. A reported finding is that nearly half of spike-specific TCRs target unmutated variant regions.

About this clone itself: Antigen specificity is unknown.

TCRdb keeps only in-frame clones here, not all; method: immunoSEQ multiplex PCR. The data hold around 140,000 clones, with roughly 89% observed a single time. The sample was peripheral blood, taken on day 0 of AZD1222 vaccination. This receptor was obtained from an adult in good health.

CDR3: CASSQFSGQTYEQYF. The CDR3 nucleotides are TGCGCCAGCAGCCAATTTTCAGGACAGACCTACGAGCAGTACTTC. The genes are TRBV4-1 and TRBJ2-7; D is possibly TRBD1 (6 bases). V lost 2 bases and J 2 bases, leaving 13 bases between the germline ends. Germline V gives CDR1 MGHRA, CDR2 YSYEKL. The CDR3 loop spans 15 amino acids.